The T cell receptor beta chain described here comes from a study of blood T cell repertoires in COVID-19. The method was immunoSEQ multiplex PCR; TCRdb's version includes in-frame clones alone and lacks a portion of them. The sample yields 250,000 to 300,000 clones, more than 75% seen once. The CDR3 runs 14 residues. V was cut by 5 bases and J by 8 bases, with 16 bases left in between. CDR1 is LNHNV and CDR2 is YYDKDF in the germline V gene (reference sequence). This sequence originates from a woman aged 40 to 50 who had recovered from COVID-19. Sequenced: peripheral blood. The rearrangement links TRBV15 to TRBJ2-1; the D gene is possibly TRBD1 (5 bases). In DNA, the CDR3 is TGTGCCACCAGCCGCGCCCTGACAGTGGATGAGCAGTTCTTC. Amino acid sequence: CATSRALTVDEQFF.